The 10 T cell receptor beta chains reported below all come from one sample, sequenced in a study of OX40 agonist ivuxolimab in advanced cancers. Clones were sequenced by immunoSEQ multiplex PCR, and TCRdb holds only the in-frame ones, with some missing. The sample contains roughly 66,000 clones, less than 90% of which appear only once. Material: CD4+ or CD8+ T cells sorted from blood, obtained in a trial of the OX40 agonist ivuxolimab. The receptors here all came from an adult with an advanced solid tumor such as melanoma, head and neck, liver or kidney cancer.

The chain couples TRBV19 to TRBJ2-1; the match to TRBD2 covers 16 bases. CDR1 and CDR2 from the germline V gene are LNHDA and SQIVND (reference sequence). The CDR3 totals 16 residues. J was trimmed by 10 bases and V by 5 bases; bases with no gene match: 8. In nucleotides, the CDR3 is TGTGCCAGTAGTCCAGGGACTAGCGGGAGGGCCACCGAGCAGTTCTTC. Translating gives CASSPGTSGRATEQFF.

This sequence joins TRBV5-1 and TRBJ2-7, with a tentative D call TRBD2 (6 bases). V was shortened by 2 bases and J by 6 bases, with 12 bases between the two germline ends. Germline V gives CDR1 SGHRS, CDR2 YFSETQ. The CDR3 is 13 residues long. The CDR3 nucleotides are TGCGCCAGCAGCTTCGGGGGTACGGGCGAGCAGTACTTC. Translation: CASSFGGTGEQYF.

J is TRBJ2-2 and V is TRBV10-2; 9 nucleotides match TRBD2. The CDR3 has 15 residues. The J segment lost 4 bases and the V segment lost 4 bases, leaving 4 bases of the junction unmatched. Germline V lookup: CDR1 WSHSY, CDR2 SAAADI. The CDR3, as DNA: TGCGCCAGCAGTGTAGCGGGAGATGGCACCGGGGAGCTGTTTTTT. Protein sequence: CASSVAGDGTGELFF.

This clone was seen a single time. The gene calls are TRBV11-3 and TRBJ2-2, with a weak D call TRBD2 (6 bases). This CDR3 comprises 15 residues. The germline V gene encodes CDR1 SGHNT and CDR2 YENEEA. The V end lost 5 bases, the J end lost 4 bases, and 14 bases lay between the germline ends. The CDR3 DNA reads as TGTGCCAGCAGCCCCCAGGAGGGACGCACCGGGGAGCTGTTTTTT. It translates to CASSPQEGRTGELFF. Based on the CDR3 plus reference TRBV11-3 and TRBJ2-2, the full variable domain is EAGVVQSPRYKIIEKKQPVAFWCNPISGHNTLYWYLQNLGQGPELLIRYENEEAVDDSQLPKDRFSAERLKGVDSTLKIQPAELGDSAVYLCASSPQEGRTGELFFGEGSRLTVL.

The chain combines TRBV11-3 with TRBJ2-7; D gene uncertain. CDR1 SGHNT and CDR2 YENEEA come from the germline V gene. The CDR3 spans 12 residues. V was cut by 3 bases and J by 7 bases, with 10 bases left in between. CDR3 sequence reads: CASSLVGQEQYF. As DNA, the CDR3 is TGTGCCAGCAGCTTGGTGGGTCAGGAGCAGTACTTC.

The V gene is TRBV5-1, the J gene TRBJ2-5, with D perhaps matching TRBD1 or TRBD2 (6 bases each). In germline, CDR1 is SGHRS, CDR2 YFSETQ. The CDR3 is 14 residues long. V lost 0 bases and J lost 4, with 10 bases in between. CDR3 residues: CASSLVGGPETQYF. The CDR3 DNA reads as TGCGCCAGCAGCTTGGTCGGGGGCCCAGAGACCCAGTACTTC.

V and J are TRBV4-1 and TRBJ2-7; D may be TRBD2 (5 bases). V was trimmed by 1 base and J by 0 bases, leaving 16 bases between them. Germline CDR1 is MGHRA and CDR2 is YSYEKL. The CDR3 consists of 17 residues. The CDR3 nucleotides read TGCGCCAGCAGCCAAGGGAGGCAGCAGGATATCTCCTACGAGCAGTACTTC. Translating gives CASSQGRQQDISYEQYF.

The chain joins TRBV14 to TRBJ2-7; TRBD2 agrees at 7 bases. The J segment lost 9 bases and the V segment lost 2 bases, leaving 13 bases of the junction unmatched. This CDR3 region has 15 residues. Looked up from germline, CDR1 is SGHDN and CDR2 is FVKESK. Here the CDR3 DNA reads TGTGCCAGCAGCCAAACGGGCAGGGAGGGCGGCGGGCAGTACTTC. Translation: CASSQTGREGGGQYF. Using reference TRBV14 and TRBJ2-7 for the parts outside the CDR3, the full variable domain is EAGVTQFPSHSVIEKGQTVTLRCDPISGHDNLYWYRRVMGKEIKFLLHFVKESKQDESGMPNNRFLAERTGGTYSTLKVQPAELEDSGVYFCASSQTGREGGGQYFGPGTRLTVT.

The chain employs TRBV2 and TRBJ1-2; 8 bases agree with TRBD1. Germline V CDR1 and CDR2: SNHLY, FYNNEI. Trimming at V came to 8 bases and at J to 6 bases, leaving 11 bases not matched to a gene. The CDR3 has 14 amino acids. The chain's CDR3 is CASQRQGTLDGYTF. CDR3 coding DNA: TGTGCCAGCCAAAGACAGGGGACGCTTGATGGCTACACCTTC.

The chain combines TRBV19 with TRBJ2-1, with D unresolved. The CDR3 runs 14 residues. Germline V gene lookup returns CDR1 LNHDA and CDR2 SQIVND (reference sequence). Deletions cut 4 bases from V and 9 bases from J, with 16 bases between. CDR3 sequence reads: CASSTATPLSEQFF. CDR3 DNA: TGTGCCAGTAGTACAGCCACTCCTCTTTCTGAGCAGTTCTTC.